The next 2 T cell receptor beta chains were all read from a single sample in a study of blood T cell repertoires in COVID-19. The protocol was immunoSEQ multiplex PCR, while the TCRdb copy is restricted to in-frame clones and leaves out a portion. The table has tens of thousands of clones, roughly 80% seen once. The sequencing sample was made of peripheral blood. Receptors were obtained from a human donor with acute or convalescent COVID-19. The donor label of this sample is uncertain.

The chain uses TRBV7-9 and TRBJ1-1, with 12 positions matching TRBD1. With V trimmed by 4 bases and J by 8 bases, 11 bases remained unmatched. Germline CDR1 SEHNR, CDR2 FQNEAQ (reference sequence). The CDR3 length is 16 residues. CDR3 nucleotides: TGTGCCAGCAGCTCACTCTTGGGACAGGGGGCGTCCGAAGCTTTCTTT. Protein sequence: CASSSLLGQGASEAFF.

The genes are TRBV2 and TRBJ1-2; no reliable D call. V was trimmed by 3 bases and J by 8 bases, leaving 16 bases between them. Germline assignment: CDR1 SNHLY and CDR2 FYNNEI. This CDR3 contains 14 residues. Here the CDR3 DNA reads TGTGCCAGCAGTGATCCTCGGGGTAGTAAGGGCTACACCTTC. Encoded protein: CASSDPRGSKGYTF.